This is a list of T cell receptor beta chains from one sample in a study of neurological immune-mediated disorders. TCRdb analysed the 5' RACE reads with MiXCR anew, one entry per CDR3 protein. The table records about 80,000 distinct CDR3 sequences, 5.8% of them present only once. Sample: PBMCs. The receptors shown here come from a woman aged 60-75 years with multiple sclerosis. The CDR3 runs from the conserved cysteine through the conserved F or W. Fields, in order: V gene, D gene, J gene, clone size, CDR3 protein, CDR3 DNA. A D gene is named only where the DNA matches it firmly. Clone sizes are given selectively: once, few, many, or a class where the clone is expanded.

V: TRBV7-2
D: -
J: TRBJ1-5
size: few
CDR3: CASSPRPEKAQHF
DNA: TGTGCCAGCAGCCCACGACCAGAAAAGGCCCAGCATTTT

V: TRBV9
D: TRBD1
J: TRBJ2-1
size: many
CDR3: CASSGYRGRNEQFF
DNA: TGTGCCAGCAGCGGCTACAGGGGGAGGAATGAGCAGTTCTTC

V: TRBV20-1
D: TRBD2
J: TRBJ2-1
size: many
CDR3: CSATSRGTLGDEQFF
DNA: TGCAGTGCTACTTCGCGGGGGACCTTAGGGGATGAGCAGTTCTTC

V: TRBV6-5
D: -
J: TRBJ1-1
size: many
CDR3: CASLGRWDTEAFF
DNA: TGTGCCAGCTTGGGACGGTGGGACACTGAAGCTTTCTTT

V: TRBV7-2
D: TRBD1
J: TRBJ1-3
size: many
CDR3: CASSGHRGPGNTIYF
DNA: TGTGCCAGCAGCGGACACAGGGGGCCTGGAAACACCATATATTTT

V: TRBV20-1
D: TRBD1
J: TRBJ1-4
size: many
CDR3: CSAPGQGKEKLFF
DNA: TGCAGTGCCCCGGGACAGGGGAAGGAAAAACTGTTTTTT

V: TRBV20-1
D: -
J: TRBJ2-4
size: many
CDR3: CSAGISGTKNIQYF
DNA: TGCAGTGCGGGAATTAGCGGAACCAAAAACATTCAGTACTTC

V: TRBV5-1
D: -
J: TRBJ2-3
size: many
CDR3: CASSSLWGDTQYF
DNA: TGCGCCAGCAGCTCCTTGTGGGGGGATACGCAGTATTTT

V: TRBV7-8
D: -
J: TRBJ2-2
size: many
CDR3: CASSLGGGPGELFF
DNA: TGTGCCAGCAGCTTAGGCGGGGGCCCCGGGGAGCTGTTTTTT

V: TRBV20-1
D: TRBD1
J: TRBJ2-7
size: many
CDR3: CSARAPGGTGGYEQYF
DNA: TGCAGTGCTAGAGCCCCCGGGGGGACAGGGGGCTACGAGCAGTACTTC

V: TRBV20-1
D: -
J: TRBJ2-5
size: many
CDR3: CSAVFRVQETQYF
DNA: TGCAGTGCAGTATTCCGAGTCCAAGAGACCCAGTACTTC

V: TRBV29-1
D: -
J: TRBJ2-3
size: many
CDR3: CSVEDTGSPQYF
DNA: TGCAGCGTTGAAGATACGGGCAGTCCGCAGTATTTT

V: TRBV3-1
D: TRBD2
J: TRBJ2-6
size: many
CDR3: CASSRKLAGSSFGANVLTF
DNA: TGTGCCAGCAGCCGAAAACTAGCGGGGAGCTCCTTTGGGGCCAACGTCCTGACTTTC

V: TRBV7-2
D: TRBD1
J: TRBJ2-4
size: many
CDR3: CASSLISGGQGSAKNIQYF
DNA: TGTGCCAGCAGCTTGATAAGCGGAGGACAGGGGTCCGCCAAAAACATTCAGTACTTC

V: TRBV11-2
D: TRBD1
J: TRBJ2-5
size: many
CDR3: CASGGYRGVRETQYF
DNA: TGTGCCAGCGGGGGGTACAGGGGGGTTCGGGAGACCCAGTACTTC

V: TRBV30
D: TRBD1
J: TRBJ1-6
size: few
CDR3: CAWIARGQGNSPLHF
DNA: TGTGCCTGGATAGCCCGGGGACAGGGCAATTCACCCCTCCACTTT

V: TRBV7-2
D: -
J: TRBJ2-2
size: many
CDR3: CASSFDSPNTGELFF
DNA: TGTGCCAGCAGCTTCGACAGTCCGAACACCGGGGAGCTGTTTTTT

V: TRBV5-1
D: -
J: TRBJ2-5
size: many
CDR3: CASSLGQPQGTQYF
DNA: TGCGCCAGCAGCTTAGGGCAGCCCCAAGGGACCCAGTACTTC

V: TRBV7-2
D: -
J: TRBJ1-2
size: many
CDR3: CASSLGQANYGYTF
DNA: TGTGCCAGCAGCTTAGGACAGGCTAACTATGGCTACACCTTC

V: TRBV6-5
D: -
J: TRBJ2-1
size: many
CDR3: CATQVAVNNEQFF
DNA: TGTGCCACTCAGGTCGCGGTAAACAATGAGCAGTTCTTC

V: TRBV3-1
D: TRBD2
J: TRBJ2-2
size: many
CDR3: CASSLNSGDAGGELFF
DNA: TGTGCCAGCAGCCTCAATAGCGGGGATGCTGGCGGGGAGCTGTTTTTT

V: TRBV29-1
D: -
J: TRBJ2-2
size: -
CDR3: CSVRDLTGELFF
DNA: TGCAGCGTCCGGGACCTCACCGGGGAGCTGTTTTTT

V: TRBV7-8
D: -
J: TRBJ2-1
size: many
CDR3: CASSLGAMGPRPNEQFF
DNA: TGTGCCAGCAGCTTAGGGGCGATGGGACCCAGACCCAATGAGCAGTTCTTC

V: TRBV7-9
D: -
J: TRBJ2-1
size: many
CDR3: CASSFELRADEQFF
DNA: TGTGCCAGCAGCTTTGAACTGCGGGCCGATGAGCAGTTCTTC

V: TRBV20-1
D: TRBD1
J: TRBJ2-7
size: many
CDR3: CSVKAQGAYEQYF
DNA: TGCAGTGTCAAGGCACAGGGGGCCTACGAGCAGTACTTC

V: TRBV29-1
D: TRBD1
J: TRBJ2-1
size: many
CDR3: CSGSGTGNNEQFF
DNA: TGCAGCGGCTCCGGGACAGGCAACAATGAGCAGTTCTTC

V: TRBV7-9
D: -
J: TRBJ2-1
size: few
CDR3: CASSPRYNEQFF
DNA: TGTGCCAGCAGCCCGCGATACAATGAGCAGTTCTTC

V: TRBV20-1
D: -
J: TRBJ2-7
size: many
CDR3: CSASRGSGAYEQYF
DNA: TGCAGTGCTAGCCGAGGGAGCGGCGCCTACGAGCAGTACTTC

V: TRBV27
D: -
J: TRBJ2-3
size: many
CDR3: CASSLKGGSPLVADTQYF
DNA: TGTGCCAGCAGTTTAAAGGGGGGATCCCCTCTGGTTGCAGATACGCAGTATTTT

V: TRBV20-1
D: TRBD1
J: TRBJ1-4
size: many
CDR3: CSASVPGTGRNGLFF
DNA: TGCAGTGCTAGTGTCCCCGGGACAGGCCGAAACGGTCTGTTTTTT

V: TRBV6-6
D: TRBD2
J: TRBJ2-3
size: -
CDR3: CATKAGGNADTQYF
DNA: TGTGCCACCAAAGCGGGGGGGAACGCAGATACGCAGTATTTT

V: TRBV9
D: -
J: TRBJ1-4
size: many
CDR3: CASSVELFPGEELFF
DNA: TGTGCCAGCAGCGTAGAGCTCTTTCCAGGCGAAGAACTGTTTTTT

V: TRBV4-2
D: -
J: TRBJ1-1
size: many
CDR3: CASSQDLQRLGLGNTEAFF
DNA: TGTGCCAGCAGCCAAGACCTCCAGCGACTGGGGCTGGGGAACACTGAAGCTTTCTTT

V: TRBV6-5
D: -
J: TRBJ1-6
size: many
CDR3: CASSHQGGNSPLHF
DNA: TGTGCCAGCAGTCACCAGGGTGGCAATTCACCCCTCCACTTT

V: TRBV12-3/TRBV12-4
D: -
J: TRBJ1-2
size: many
CDR3: CASSPTGTSGYTF
DNA: TGTGCCAGCAGTCCAACAGGGACGTCCGGCTACACCTTC

V: TRBV5-1
D: -
J: TRBJ1-2
size: many
CDR3: CASSRLANYGYTF
DNA: TGCGCCAGCAGCAGGTTGGCAAACTATGGCTACACCTTC

V: TRBV3-1
D: -
J: TRBJ2-5
size: -
CDR3: CASTGLFGNEQYF
DNA: TGTGCCAGTACAGGGTTGTTCGGCAATGAGCAGTACTTC

V: TRBV7-9
D: TRBD1
J: TRBJ1-6
size: many
CDR3: CASSTRQGNNSPLHF
DNA: TGTGCCAGCAGCACAAGACAGGGCAATAATTCACCCCTCCACTTT

V: TRBV28
D: -
J: TRBJ2-7
size: many
CDR3: CASSFGEQYF
DNA: TGTGCCAGCAGTTTCGGCGAGCAGTACTTC